The clone carrying this TCR beta chain was counted between two and nine times. Its specificity is unknown. Fresh peripheral blood, approximately 10 ml, yielded the PBMCs. The CDR3 regions of TCR beta were amplified from RNA transcripts. HTBI primers were employed in a first-round RT-PCR of the TCR CDR3. TCRdb used MiXCR to reprocess the multiplex PCR reads, holding one entry per CDR3 protein. Here the sample spans about 560,000 distinct CDR3 sequences, 14% being singletons. The source of the sample is a study of T cells in Graves' hyperthyroidism and ophthalmopathy. The V gene's germline CDR1 is MNHEY and CDR2 SMNVEV (reference sequence). Trimming took off 4 bases at V and 1 base at J, with 12 bases between the two ends. The CDR3 loop spans 15 amino acids. Findings of the study overall: The model predicted ophthalmopathy a median about 6.6 months before onset. Within blood appeared most thyroid clonotypes that had expanded above 0.001. A model using 13 V-J features told ophthalmopathy apart from stable hyperthyroidism.

Sequencing was done on a sample of blood. This clonotype originated in a woman aged 35 to 49 with Graves' hyperthyroidism. V usage is TRBV27 and J usage is TRBJ2-3; either TRBD1 or TRBD2 may supply D (5 bases each). CDR3 in amino acids: CASSSLRDGTDTQYF. The CDR3 DNA is TGTGCCAGCAGTTCTCTCCGGGACGGCACAGATACGCAGTATTTT.